This TCR beta chain emerged from a study of T cell responses to AZD1222 COVID-19 vaccine. General study points: As reported, nearly half of all spike-specific TCRs target variant regions that are unmutated. CD4 TCRs linked to vaccination spanned spike, dominating at 160-218 and 743-854.

The CDR3 has 16 amino acids. The junction had 5 bases not matched to a gene; V was cut back by 4 bases and J by 0 bases. Germline values: CDR1 KGHSH, CDR2 LQKENI. TCRdb's copy holds only in-frame clones and misses some; the assay was immunoSEQ multiplex PCR. The sample has around 120,000 clones; about 90% are singletons. Concerning this clone: Its specificity is not known.

V is TRBV18 and J is TRBJ2-3, with 9 positions matching TRBD2. The clonotype comes from an adult in good health. The starting material was peripheral blood, obtained on day 0 of AZD1222 vaccination. CDR3 coding DNA: TGTGCCAGCTCACTAGCGGGGGCCTCTAGCACAGATACGCAGTATTTT. This gives the protein CASSLAGASSTDTQYF.